The 17 T cell receptor beta chains given below trace back to one sample, sequenced in a study of cytomegalovirus exposure and HLA in healthy donors. Libraries were prepared by immunoSEQ multiplex PCR; TCRdb keeps only in-frame clonotypes and omits some of them. This sample has under 300,000 clones; 70% to 90% occur once, and the top ten carry about 1%. Sequencing used PBMCs. These TCRs come from a young woman in good health and CMV-seronegative.

This clone appeared a single time. This rearrangement joins TRBV18 to TRBJ1-1; D gene ambiguous. The CDR3 runs 14 residues. The V end was cut by 5 bases, the J end by 1 base, with 11 bases between. Per the germline V gene, CDR1 is KGHSH and CDR2 is LQKENI. CDR3 sequence: CASSGREANTEAFF. The CDR3 DNA follows: TGTGCCAGCTCAGGTCGGGAAGCGAACACTGAAGCTTTCTTT.

CDR3 nucleotide sequence: TGTGCCAGCAGTGGGTTTCGGGAGGGCTCCTACGAGCAGTACTTC. Its translation: CASSGFREGSYEQYF. V is TRBV2 and J is TRBJ2-7, with 8 positions matching TRBD2. Germline V lookup: CDR1 SNHLY, CDR2 FYNNEI. The ends lost 4 bases at V and 0 bases at J; junction bases unmatched: 5. The CDR3 totals 15 residues.

This rearrangement joins TRBV30 to TRBJ1-2; D possibly corresponds to TRBD1 (5 bases). From germline, CDR1 is GTSNPN and CDR2 SVGIG (reference sequence). Between the trimmed V and J ends, which lost 1 base and 4 bases, there was a span of 13 bases. This CDR3 contains 14 residues. The CDR3 reads CAWSEAWQGYGYTF. In nucleotides, the CDR3 is TGTGCCTGGAGTGAGGCGTGGCAGGGCTATGGCTACACCTTC.

The CDR3 DNA reads as TGTGCCAGCAGCCCATTCAAGACACCTTTGGAGCAGTACTTC. This translates into CASSPFKTPLEQYF. The rearrangement joins TRBV11-3 to TRBJ2-7; D is unclear. Trimming cost V 5 bases and J 7 bases, with 18 bases left between them. Germline lookup yields CDR1 SGHNT and CDR2 YENEEA. The CDR3 contains 14 residues.

CDR3: CASSLGVGAWEKLFF. CDR3 nucleotide sequence: TGTGCCAGCAGCTTAGGGGTGGGGGCTTGGGAAAAACTGTTTTTT. The chain has TRBV7-2 and TRBJ1-4, with D possibly TRBD1 on 6 matching bases. V lost 1 base to trimming and J lost 8 bases, with 14 bases between them. The CDR3 runs to 15 residues. The V gene's germline CDR1 is SGHTA and CDR2 FQGNSA.

This clone was observed a single time. V and J are TRBV29-1 and TRBJ1-1; D remains unclear. Germline CDR1 is SQVTM and CDR2 is ANQGSEA. The CDR3 has 13 residues. V was pared by 8 bases and J by 2 bases, with 15 bases between. CDR3 residues: CSPRRDANTEAFF. CDR3 coding DNA: TGCAGCCCCCGGCGGGATGCAAACACTGAAGCTTTCTTT.

The count of this clone is one. J is TRBJ2-1 and V is TRBV28; TRBD2 matches at 11 bases. This CDR3 has 16 amino acids. The V gene's germline CDR1 is MDHEN and CDR2 SYDVKM. Unmatched junction bases numbered 9, after V lost 6 bases and J lost 5 bases. CDR3: CASREIAGGPHNEQFF. CDR3 nucleotides: TGTGCCAGCAGGGAAATAGCGGGAGGGCCTCACAATGAGCAGTTCTTC.

In its sample, this clone was seen once. The chain links TRBV5-1 to TRBJ2-2; no definite D call. V lost 5 bases and J 0 bases, leaving 11 bases between the germline ends. Germline assignment: CDR1 SGHRS and CDR2 YFSETQ. The CDR3 is made up of 15 amino acids. The CDR3 reads CASSSSVANTGELFF. CDR3 bases: TGCGCCAGCAGTTCTTCAGTCGCGAACACCGGGGAGCTGTTTTTT.

Details on this clone: The junction differs from germline at one of its ends, possibly a read error. The chain combines TRBV7-2 with TRBJ1-4; 8 bases fit TRBD1. The CDR3 length is 15 residues. The germline V gene has CDR1 SGHTA and CDR2 FQGNSA. CDR3 sequence: CASSLAGGVYEKLFF. The CDR3 nucleotides read TGTGCCAGCAGCCTAGCAGGGGGCGTATATGAAAAACTGTTTTTT.

The V call is TRBV27, the J call TRBJ1-1; TRBD1 agrees at 7 bases. The CDR3 loop spans 13 amino acids. The V segment lost 3 bases and the J segment 6 bases; nucleotides outside the gene matches: 4. Germline lookup yields CDR1 MNHEY and CDR2 SMNVEV (reference sequence). For the CDR3, the DNA is TGTGCCAGCAGTTTGGGGGACAGTCCTGAAGCTTTCTTT. Protein: CASSLGDSPEAFF.

DNA for the CDR3: TGCGCCAGCAGCCATCAACCTCAGGGGAGCTCCTACAATGAGCAGTTCTTC. It is translated as CASSHQPQGSSYNEQFF. The chain carries TRBV4-3 and TRBJ2-1, with D possibly TRBD1 on 6 matching bases. This CDR3 is 17 amino acids long. CDR1 LGHNA and CDR2 YSLEER come from the germline V gene. The ends were cut back, 3 bases at V and 0 bases at J, with 15 bases in the middle.

This chain connects TRBV11-3 to TRBJ2-5; 7 nucleotides agree with TRBD1. V lost 4 bases and J lost 5; bases outside the gene matches: 16. The CDR3 spans 17 residues. The germline V gene has CDR1 SGHNT and CDR2 YENEEA. CDR3 in amino acids: CASSSLGSTGFGETQYF. In DNA form, the CDR3 reads TGTGCCAGCAGCTCCCTCGGCTCGACAGGGTTTGGGGAGACCCAGTACTTC. The variable domain in full, completed from reference TRBV11-3 and TRBJ2-5, reads EAGVVQSPRYKIIEKKQPVAFWCNPISGHNTLYWYLQNLGQGPELLIRYENEEAVDDSQLPKDRFSAERLKGVDSTLKIQPAELGDSAVYLCASSSLGSTGFGETQYFGPGTRLLVL.

This clone was detected a few times. The V call is TRBV7-9, the J call TRBJ1-1, with 9 bases aligning to TRBD1. CDR1 SEHNR and CDR2 FQNEAQ come from the germline V gene (reference sequence). Trimming took 2 bases from V and 9 from J; bases not matched to a gene: 1. The CDR3 loop spans 12 amino acids. The CDR3 is CASSLTGGKAFF. CDR3 nucleotide sequence: TGTGCCAGCAGCTTAACAGGGGGCAAAGCTTTCTTT.

Concerning this clone itself: The germline gene is not matched at one end of the junction; a read error may be the cause. The chain recombines TRBV28 with TRBJ1-2; D uncertain. CDR1 and CDR2 (germline): MDHEN, SYDVKM. This CDR3 is built from 11 residues. CDR3 sequence (DNA): TGTGCCAGCAGTTTGAACTCTGGCTACACCTTC. The encoded protein is CASSLNSGYTF.

This clone was observed a single time. This chain connects TRBV7-6 to TRBJ2-2; a possible D gene is TRBD2 (6 bases). This CDR3 is built from 16 residues. The germline V gene encodes CDR1 SGHVS and CDR2 FNYEAQ. V lost 5 bases and J 1 base, leaving 14 bases between the germline ends. The CDR3 sequence: CASSPERGWNTGELFF. The CDR3 bases are TGTGCCAGCAGCCCTGAACGGGGGTGGAACACCGGGGAGCTGTTTTTT.

This clone was recorded at least ten times. This chain uses TRBV7-2 with TRBJ2-1; the D gene is possibly TRBD1 (6 bases). Trimming stripped 1 base from V and 5 bases from J, with 15 bases between. This CDR3 contains 16 residues. Per germline, CDR1 SGHTA and CDR2 FQGNSA. The CDR3 bases are TGTGCCAGCAGCTTAGTGTCCAGGGGCCTCAACAATGAGCAGTTCTTC. Translated, it gives CASSLVSRGLNNEQFF. The entire variable domain, with the rest obtained from reference TRBV7-2 and TRBJ2-1, is as follows: GAGVSQSPSNKVTEKGKDVELRCDPISGHTALYWYRQSLGQGLEFLIYFQGNSAPDKSGLPSDRFSAERTGGSVSTLTIQRTQQEDSAVYLCASSLVSRGLNNEQFFGPGTRLTVL.

The chain has TRBV5-1 and TRBJ1-2; 11 nucleotides agree with TRBD1. The trim removed 2 bases at V and 5 bases at J, leaving 5 bases unmatched. CDR3 length: 15 residues. Germline V gives CDR1 SGHRS, CDR2 YFSETQ. The CDR3 loop reads CASSLGTGGEYGYTF. CDR3 sequence (DNA): TGCGCCAGCAGCTTAGGGACAGGGGGAGAGTATGGCTACACCTTC. Drawing the rest from reference TRBV5-1 and TRBJ1-2, the complete variable domain is KAGVTQTPRYLIKTRGQQVTLSCSPISGHRSVSWYQQTPGQGLQFLFEYFSETQRNKGNFPGRFSGRQFSNSRSEMNVSTLELGDSALYLCASSLGTGGEYGYTFGSGTRLTVV.